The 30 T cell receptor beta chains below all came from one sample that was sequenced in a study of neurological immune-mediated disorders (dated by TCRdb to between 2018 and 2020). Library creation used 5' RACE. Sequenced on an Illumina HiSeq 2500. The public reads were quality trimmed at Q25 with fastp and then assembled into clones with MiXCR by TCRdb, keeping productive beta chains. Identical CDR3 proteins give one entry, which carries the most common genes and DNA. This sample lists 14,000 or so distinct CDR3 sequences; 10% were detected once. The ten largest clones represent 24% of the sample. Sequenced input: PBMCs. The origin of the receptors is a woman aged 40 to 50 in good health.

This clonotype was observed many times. This CDR3 reads CASSQGLAGYEQYF. DNA for the CDR3: TGTGCCAGCAGCCAAGGACTAGCGGGATACGAGCAGTACTTC. The V and J genes are TRBV3-1 and TRBJ2-7; 11 nucleotides match TRBD2. Germline trimming cut 1 base from V and 4 bases from J; bases unmatched to any gene: 0. The CDR3 length is 14 residues. CDR1 is LGHDT, CDR2 YNNKEL, per germline (reference sequence).

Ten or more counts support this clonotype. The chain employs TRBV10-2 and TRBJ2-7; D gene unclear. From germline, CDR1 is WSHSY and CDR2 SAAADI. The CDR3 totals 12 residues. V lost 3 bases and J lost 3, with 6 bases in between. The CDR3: CASSDKGYEQYF. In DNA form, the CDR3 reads TGCGCCAGCAGTGACAAGGGCTACGAGCAGTACTTC.

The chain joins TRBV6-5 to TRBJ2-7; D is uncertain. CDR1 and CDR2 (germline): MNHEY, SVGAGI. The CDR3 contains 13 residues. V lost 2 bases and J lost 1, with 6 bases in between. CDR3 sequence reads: CASSYAESYEQYF. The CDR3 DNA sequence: TGTGCCAGCAGTTACGCTGAGTCCTACGAGCAGTACTTC.

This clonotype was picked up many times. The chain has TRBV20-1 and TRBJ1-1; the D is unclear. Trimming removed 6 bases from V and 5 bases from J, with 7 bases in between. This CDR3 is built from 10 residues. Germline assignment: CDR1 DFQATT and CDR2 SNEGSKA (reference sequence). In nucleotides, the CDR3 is TGCAGTGCCACAACGACTGAAGCTTTCTTT. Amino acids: CSATTTEAFF.

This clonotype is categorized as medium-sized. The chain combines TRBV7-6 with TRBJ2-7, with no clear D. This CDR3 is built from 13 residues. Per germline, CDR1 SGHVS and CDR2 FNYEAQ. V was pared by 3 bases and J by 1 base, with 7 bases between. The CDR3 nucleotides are TGTGCCAGCAGCTTTATGGGATCCTACGAGCAGTACTTC. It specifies CASSFMGSYEQYF. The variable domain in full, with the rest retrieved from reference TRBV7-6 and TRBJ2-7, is GAGVSQSPRYKVTKRGQDVALRCDPISGHVSLYWYRQALGQGPEFLTYFNYEAQQDKSGLPNDRFSAERPEGSISTLTIQRTEQRDSAMYRCASSFMGSYEQYFGPGTRLTVT.

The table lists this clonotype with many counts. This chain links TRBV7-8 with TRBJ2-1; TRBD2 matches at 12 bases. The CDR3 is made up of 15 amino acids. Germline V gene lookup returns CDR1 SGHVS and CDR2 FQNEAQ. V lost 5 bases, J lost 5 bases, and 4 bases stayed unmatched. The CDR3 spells CASSLRTSGNNEQFF. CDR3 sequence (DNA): TGTGCCAGCAGCCTGCGGACTAGCGGGAACAATGAGCAGTTCTTC.

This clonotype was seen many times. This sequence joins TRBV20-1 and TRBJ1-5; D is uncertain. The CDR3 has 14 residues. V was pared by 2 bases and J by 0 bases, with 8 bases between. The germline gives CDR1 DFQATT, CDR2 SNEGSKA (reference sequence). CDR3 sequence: CSARSLYSNQPQHF. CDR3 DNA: TGCAGTGCTAGATCGCTTTATAGCAATCAGCCCCAGCATTTT.

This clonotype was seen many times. The CDR3 DNA follows: TGTGCCAGCTCCTCCGGGACAGTGAACACTGAAGCTTTCTTT. Protein product: CASSSGTVNTEAFF. J is TRBJ1-1 and V is TRBV18; 7 positions agree with TRBD1. From germline, CDR1 is KGHSH and CDR2 LQKENI. V lost 6 bases, J lost 0 bases, and 4 bases stayed unmatched. The CDR3 length is 14 residues.

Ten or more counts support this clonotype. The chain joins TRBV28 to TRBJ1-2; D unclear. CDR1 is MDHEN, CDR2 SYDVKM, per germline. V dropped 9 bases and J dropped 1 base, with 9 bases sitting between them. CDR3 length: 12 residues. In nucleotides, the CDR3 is TGTGCCAGTACGGGCGGTAACTATGGCTACACCTTC. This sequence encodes CASTGGNYGYTF.

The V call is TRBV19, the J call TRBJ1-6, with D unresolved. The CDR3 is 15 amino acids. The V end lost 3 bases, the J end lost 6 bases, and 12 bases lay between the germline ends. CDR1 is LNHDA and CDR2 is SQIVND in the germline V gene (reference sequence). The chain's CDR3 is CASSIMAGLNSPLHF. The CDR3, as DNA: TGTGCCAGTAGTATCATGGCCGGACTTAATTCACCCCTCCACTTT.

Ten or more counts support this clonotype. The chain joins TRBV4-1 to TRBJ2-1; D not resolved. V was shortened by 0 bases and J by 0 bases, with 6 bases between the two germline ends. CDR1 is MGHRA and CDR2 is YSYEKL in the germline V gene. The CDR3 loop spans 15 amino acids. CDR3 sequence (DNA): TGCGCCAGCAGCCAAGATCCCGCCTCCTACAATGAGCAGTTCTTC. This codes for CASSQDPASYNEQFF.

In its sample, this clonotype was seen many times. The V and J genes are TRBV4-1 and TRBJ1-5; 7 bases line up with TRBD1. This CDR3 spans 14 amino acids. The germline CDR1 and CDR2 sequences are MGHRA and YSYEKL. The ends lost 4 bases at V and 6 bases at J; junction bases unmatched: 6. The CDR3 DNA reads TGCGCCAGCAGCCCAAGAACAGGGGCTCAGCCCCAGCATTTT. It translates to CASSPRTGAQPQHF.

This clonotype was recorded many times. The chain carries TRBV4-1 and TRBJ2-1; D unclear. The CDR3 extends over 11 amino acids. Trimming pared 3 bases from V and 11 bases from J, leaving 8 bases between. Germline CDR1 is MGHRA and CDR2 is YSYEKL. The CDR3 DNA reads TGCGCCAGCAGCCAGGTCAGGCAGCAGTTCTTC. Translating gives CASSQVRQQFF.

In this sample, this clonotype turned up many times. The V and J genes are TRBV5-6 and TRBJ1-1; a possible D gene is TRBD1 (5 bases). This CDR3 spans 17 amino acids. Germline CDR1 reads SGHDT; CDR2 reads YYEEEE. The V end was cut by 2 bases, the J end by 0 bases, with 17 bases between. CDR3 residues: CASSLGETRHMNTEAFF. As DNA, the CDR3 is TGTGCCAGCAGCTTAGGGGAGACACGCCACATGAACACTGAAGCTTTCTTT. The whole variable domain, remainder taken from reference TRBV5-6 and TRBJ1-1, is DAGVTQSPTHLIKTRGQQVTLRCSPKSGHDTVSWYQQALGQGPQFIFQYYEEEERQRGNFPDRFSGHQFPNYSSELNVNALLLGDSALYLCASSLGETRHMNTEAFFGQGTRLTVV.

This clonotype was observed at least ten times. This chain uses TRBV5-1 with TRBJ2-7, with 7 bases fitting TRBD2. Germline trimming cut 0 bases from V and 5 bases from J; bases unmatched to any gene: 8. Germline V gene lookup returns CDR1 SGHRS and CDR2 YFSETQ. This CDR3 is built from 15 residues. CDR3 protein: CASSLDPGRANEQYF. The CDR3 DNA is TGCGCCAGCAGCTTGGATCCAGGGAGGGCGAACGAGCAGTACTTC.

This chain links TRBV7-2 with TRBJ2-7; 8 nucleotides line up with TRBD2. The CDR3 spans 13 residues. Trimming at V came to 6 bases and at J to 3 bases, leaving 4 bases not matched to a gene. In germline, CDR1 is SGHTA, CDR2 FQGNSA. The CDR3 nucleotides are TGTGCCAGCAGAAATAGCGGGATCTACGAGCAGTACTTC. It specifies CASRNSGIYEQYF.

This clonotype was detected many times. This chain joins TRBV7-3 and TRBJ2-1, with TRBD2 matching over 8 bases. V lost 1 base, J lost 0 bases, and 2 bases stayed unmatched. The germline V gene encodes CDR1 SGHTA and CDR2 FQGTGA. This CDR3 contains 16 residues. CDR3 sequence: CASSLNSGGSYNEQFF. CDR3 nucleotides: TGTGCCAGCAGCTTAAACAGCGGGGGCTCCTACAATGAGCAGTTCTTC.

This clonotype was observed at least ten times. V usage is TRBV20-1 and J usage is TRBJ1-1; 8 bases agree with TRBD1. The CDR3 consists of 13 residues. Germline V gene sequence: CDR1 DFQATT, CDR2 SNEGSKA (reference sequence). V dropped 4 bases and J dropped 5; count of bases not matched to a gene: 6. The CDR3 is CSANQGARTEAFF. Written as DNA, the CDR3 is TGCAGTGCTAACCAGGGGGCACGTACTGAAGCTTTCTTT.

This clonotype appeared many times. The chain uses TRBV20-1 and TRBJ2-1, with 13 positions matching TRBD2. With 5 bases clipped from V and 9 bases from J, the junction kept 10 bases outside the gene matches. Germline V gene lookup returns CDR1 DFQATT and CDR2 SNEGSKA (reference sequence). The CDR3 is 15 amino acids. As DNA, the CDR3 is TGCAGTGCTCCCGGGACTAGCGGGACCGGCGGTGAGCAGTTCTTC. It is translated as CSAPGTSGTGGEQFF.

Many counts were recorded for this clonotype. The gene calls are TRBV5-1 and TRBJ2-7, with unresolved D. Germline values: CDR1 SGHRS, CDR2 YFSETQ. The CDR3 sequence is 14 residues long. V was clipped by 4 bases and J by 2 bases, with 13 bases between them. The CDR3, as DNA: TGCGCCAGCAGCCTAGGACGGATCCCCTACGAGCAGTACTTC. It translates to CASSLGRIPYEQYF.

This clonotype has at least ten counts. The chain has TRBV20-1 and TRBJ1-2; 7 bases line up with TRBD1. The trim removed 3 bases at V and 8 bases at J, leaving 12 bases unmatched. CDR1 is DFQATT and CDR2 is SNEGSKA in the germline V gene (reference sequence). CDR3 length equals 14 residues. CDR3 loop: CSARHLTGVKGYTF. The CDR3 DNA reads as TGCAGTGCTAGGCACCTTACAGGGGTAAAAGGCTACACCTTC.

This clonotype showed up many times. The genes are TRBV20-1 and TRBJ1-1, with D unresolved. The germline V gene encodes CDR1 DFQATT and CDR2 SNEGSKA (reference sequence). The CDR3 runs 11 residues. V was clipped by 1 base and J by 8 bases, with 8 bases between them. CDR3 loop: CSARGKAEAFF. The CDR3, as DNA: TGCAGTGCTAGAGGCAAGGCGGAAGCTTTCTTT.

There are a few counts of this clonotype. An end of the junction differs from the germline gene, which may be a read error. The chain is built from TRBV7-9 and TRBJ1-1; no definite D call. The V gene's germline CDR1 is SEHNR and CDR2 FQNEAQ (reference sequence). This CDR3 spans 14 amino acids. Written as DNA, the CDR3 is TGTGCCAGCAGCCTAGCTCTGGGCGGCACTGAAGCTTTCTTT. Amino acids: CASSLALGGTEAFF.

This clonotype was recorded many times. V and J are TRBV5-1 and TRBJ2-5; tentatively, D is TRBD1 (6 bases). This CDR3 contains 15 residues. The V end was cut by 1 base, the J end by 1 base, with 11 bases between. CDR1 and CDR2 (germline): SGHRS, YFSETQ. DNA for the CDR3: TGCGCCAGCAGCTTGAGGACAGAGCCCCAAGAGACCCAGTACTTC. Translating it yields CASSLRTEPQETQYF.

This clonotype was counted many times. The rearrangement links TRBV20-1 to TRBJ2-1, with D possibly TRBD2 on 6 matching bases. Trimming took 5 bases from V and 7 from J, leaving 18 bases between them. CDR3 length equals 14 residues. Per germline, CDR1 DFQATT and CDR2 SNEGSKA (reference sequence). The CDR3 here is CSALLGSAQNEQFF. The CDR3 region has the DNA TGCAGTGCTCTCCTCGGGAGTGCTCAAAATGAGCAGTTCTTC.

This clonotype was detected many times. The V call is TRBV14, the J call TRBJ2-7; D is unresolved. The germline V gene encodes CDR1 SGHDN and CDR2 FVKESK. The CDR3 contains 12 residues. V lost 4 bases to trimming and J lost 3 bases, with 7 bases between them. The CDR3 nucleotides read TGTGCCAGCAGCCCTCATAACTACGAGCAGTACTTC. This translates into CASSPHNYEQYF.

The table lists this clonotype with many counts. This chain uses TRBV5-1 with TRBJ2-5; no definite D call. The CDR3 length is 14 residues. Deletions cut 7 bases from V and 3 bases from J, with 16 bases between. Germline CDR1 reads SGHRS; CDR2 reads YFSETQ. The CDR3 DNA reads TGCGCCAGCGGATCGGGCAGATTAAAAGAGACCCAGTACTTC. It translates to CASGSGRLKETQYF.

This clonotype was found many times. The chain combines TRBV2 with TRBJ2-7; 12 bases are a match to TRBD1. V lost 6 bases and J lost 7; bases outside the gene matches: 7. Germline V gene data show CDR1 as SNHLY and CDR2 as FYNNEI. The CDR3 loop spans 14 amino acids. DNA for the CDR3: TGTGCCAGCAGGGCCGGGACAGGGGGCCGGGAGCAGTACTTC. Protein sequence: CASRAGTGGREQYF.

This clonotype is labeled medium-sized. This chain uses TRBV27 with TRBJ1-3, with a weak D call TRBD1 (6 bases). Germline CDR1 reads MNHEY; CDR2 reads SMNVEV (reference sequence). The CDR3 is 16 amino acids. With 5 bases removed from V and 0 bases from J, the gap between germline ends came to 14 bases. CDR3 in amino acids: CASSPLGGSSGNTIYF. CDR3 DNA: TGTGCCAGCAGTCCACTAGGGGGTTCCTCTGGAAACACCATATATTTT.

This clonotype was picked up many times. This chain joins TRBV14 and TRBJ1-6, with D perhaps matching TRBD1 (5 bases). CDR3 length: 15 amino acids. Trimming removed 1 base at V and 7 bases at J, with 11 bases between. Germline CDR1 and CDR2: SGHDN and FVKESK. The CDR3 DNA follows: TGTGCCAGCAGCCAAGGAGGGGCTAGAAATTCACCCCTCCACTTT. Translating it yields CASSQGGARNSPLHF. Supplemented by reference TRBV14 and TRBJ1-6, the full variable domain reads EAGVTQFPSHSVIEKGQTVTLRCDPISGHDNLYWYRRVMGKEIKFLLHFVKESKQDESGMPNNRFLAERTGGTYSTLKVQPAELEDSGVYFCASSQGGARNSPLHFGNGTRLTVT.